This T cell receptor (beta chain) was found in a study of cytomegalovirus exposure and HLA in healthy donors. Whole-study context: From about 179 million T cells, an earlier analysis saw 120 million or so unique TCR beta sequences.

13 Jbeta primers and 60 Vbeta primers were used for the PCR. Clones were read by immunoSEQ multiplex PCR, and TCRdb kept only the in-frame ones, dropping some. In all, the sample yields some 180,000 clones. Material: PBMCs. The TCR sequence derives from a man between 25 and 39 years old in good health and CMV-seronegative.

The CDR3 loop reads CASSVWGQGKYYGYTF. The CDR3, as DNA: TGTGCCAGCAGCGTATGGGGACAGGGGAAGTACTATGGCTACACCTTC. This rearrangement joins TRBV9 to TRBJ1-2; 10 bases map to TRBD1. CDR3 length: 16 residues. Losses at the gene ends were 1 base for V and 3 bases for J; bases not matched to a gene: 6. CDR1 SGDLS and CDR2 YYNGEE come from the germline V gene.